This paragraph reports one T cell receptor (beta chain). Antigen specificity is unknown. Data came from immunoSEQ multiplex PCR; TCRdb stores just in-frame clones and leaves some out. Among over 10,000 clones listed, approximately 74% were seen once. This entry belongs to a study of tumor-infiltrating lymphocytes in localized non-small cell lung cancer. The overall study: Resected tumor was paired with non-adjacent uninvolved lung from the same patient. Study outcomes and limitations: Only some patients had TCR sequencing, depending on available tissue. Higher tumor T cell infiltration than in uninvolved lung was supported by TCRbeta sequencing.

Germline V gives CDR1 LNHDA, CDR2 SQIVND (reference sequence). CDR3 length: 16 amino acids. V was pared by 2 bases and J by 0 bases, with 4 bases of the junction left unmatched. Sequencing was done on a sample of uninvolved lung tissue not adjacent to the tumor. The V gene is TRBV19, the J gene TRBJ2-7, with 10 bases that match TRBD1. The sequence was collected from a human donor with non-small cell lung cancer. The CDR3 bases are TGTGCCAGTAGTATATACGGGACAGGGGCCTCCTACGAGCAGTACTTC. Its protein is CASSIYGTGASYEQYF.